This entry lists 17 T cell receptor beta chains sequenced from one sample in a study of blood T cell repertoires in COVID-19. Assay: immunoSEQ multiplex PCR; the TCRdb copy retains only in-frame clones and omits some. Counted here are more than 90,000 clones, around nine tenths occurring once; the ten biggest clones make up approximately 20%. Sequencing was done on a sample of peripheral blood. These receptors were collected from a woman aged 60 to 75 with COVID-19, enrolled during active disease.

This clone is a singleton in its sample. The chain combines TRBV18 with TRBJ1-2, with 9 bases identical to TRBD1. CDR1 is KGHSH, CDR2 LQKENI, per germline. The CDR3 sequence is 14 residues long. V was pared by 5 bases and J by 7 bases, with 8 bases of the junction left unmatched. CDR3 residues: CASSLRTGDPGYTF. The CDR3 nucleotides are TGTGCCAGCTCATTACGGACAGGGGATCCTGGCTACACCTTC. The entire variable domain, with the rest obtained from reference TRBV18 and TRBJ1-2, is as follows: NAGVMQNPRHLVRRRGQEARLRCSPMKGHSHVYWYRQLPEEGLKFMVYLQKENIIDESGMPKERFSAEFPKEGPSILRIQQVVRGDSAAYFCASSLRTGDPGYTFGSGTRLTVV.

V is TRBV7-3 and J is TRBJ2-1, with 9 bases aligning to TRBD2. Germline V lookup: CDR1 SGHTA, CDR2 FQGTGA. The ends lost 0 bases at V and 6 bases at J; junction bases unmatched: 3. This CDR3 has 15 amino acids. The CDR3: CASSLTAGGFNEQFF. CDR3 coding DNA: TGTGCCAGCAGCTTAACAGCGGGGGGTTTCAATGAGCAGTTCTTC.

The chain couples TRBV7-2 to TRBJ2-7; 11 bases match TRBD2. CDR1 and CDR2 (germline): SGHTA, FQGNSA. The V segment lost 5 bases and the J segment 4 bases; nucleotides outside the gene matches: 4. The CDR3 runs 14 residues. CDR3 protein: CASSISGGAYEQYF. CDR3 coding DNA: TGTGCCAGCAGCATTAGCGGGGGGGCTTACGAGCAGTACTTC.

This clone was seen a handful of times. The chain links TRBV27 to TRBJ1-4; the D is unclear. The germline V and J ends were trimmed by 4 bases and 4 bases, with 4 bases remaining between them. Per germline, CDR1 MNHEY and CDR2 SMNVEV (reference sequence). The CDR3 loop spans 12 amino acids. CDR3: CASSSNNEKLFF. The CDR3 nucleotides read TGTGCCAGCAGTTCAAATAATGAAAAACTGTTTTTT.

With regard to this clone: Because the CDR3's place on the DNA is in doubt, the DNA is left out and the CDR3 is given as listed by TCRdb. The J gene is TRBJ2-1, the V gene TRBV6-5; the table's D call, TRBD1, was not checked against the DNA. The CDR3 sequence runs 15 residues, both termini included. Germline loops: CDR1 MNHEY, CDR2 SVGAGI. The CDR3 loop is CASSTSTGQYNEQFF.

V is TRBV14 and J is TRBJ1-6; D call uncertain. Germline CDR1 reads SGHDN; CDR2 reads FVKESK. V lost 4 bases, J lost 10 bases, and 11 bases lay in between. CDR3 size: 13 residues. CDR3 loop: CASSPLPGSPLHF. CDR3 nucleotides: TGTGCCAGCAGCCCGCTCCCGGGATCACCCCTCCACTTT. Using reference TRBV14 and TRBJ1-6 for the parts outside the CDR3, the full variable domain is EAGVTQFPSHSVIEKGQTVTLRCDPISGHDNLYWYRRVMGKEIKFLLHFVKESKQDESGMPNNRFLAERTGGTYSTLKVQPAELEDSGVYFCASSPLPGSPLHFGNGTRLTVT.

This sequence joins TRBV6-5 and TRBJ1-6; D call uncertain. CDR3 length: 15 residues. Germline-derived CDR1 and CDR2 are MNHEY and SVGAGI. Trimming shortened V by 2 bases and J by 8 bases, and 13 bases separated the two germline ends. The CDR3 is CASSYHLPADSPLHF. For the CDR3, the DNA is TGTGCCAGCAGTTACCACCTTCCGGCGGATTCACCCCTCCACTTT.

This chain uses TRBV7-9 with TRBJ1-1; D not resolved. Trimming shortened V by 2 bases and J by 1 base, and 5 bases separated the two germline ends. The CDR3 length is 13 residues. Germline V lookup: CDR1 SEHNR, CDR2 FQNEAQ (reference sequence). The CDR3 DNA reads TGTGCCAGCAGCTTAACAGCGAACACTGAAGCTTTCTTT. Amino acid sequence: CASSLTANTEAFF. Full variable domain (outside the CDR3, taken from reference TRBV7-9 and TRBJ1-1): DTGVSQNPRHKITKRGQNVTFRCDPISEHNRLYWYRQTLGQGPEFLTYFQNEAQLEKSRLLSDRFSAERPKGSFSTLEIQRTEQGDSAMYLCASSLTANTEAFFGQGTRLTVV.

The table lists this clone with a count of one. The chain is built from TRBV2 and TRBJ1-4; the D gene is possibly TRBD1 (6 bases). The germline V and J ends were trimmed by 4 bases and 4 bases, with 10 bases remaining between them. Germline V gene sequence: CDR1 SNHLY, CDR2 FYNNEI. The CDR3 is 14 residues long. CDR3: CASSVQGNNEKLFF. The DNA of the CDR3 is TGTGCCAGCAGTGTACAGGGAAATAATGAAAAACTGTTTTTT.

The chain recombines TRBV3-1 (or the pseudogene TRBV3-2) with TRBJ1-6; D is perhaps TRBD1 (5 bases). V lost 2 bases and J 7 bases, leaving 9 bases between the germline ends. CDR1 is LGHDT and CDR2 is YNNKEL in the germline V gene (reference sequence). The CDR3 loop spans 14 amino acids. The CDR3, as DNA: TGTGCCAGCAGCCAAATCAGGGTCAATTCACCCCTCCACTTT. Translating it yields CASSQIRVNSPLHF.

V is TRBV30 and J is TRBJ2-1; D perhaps matches TRBD1 (6 bases). CDR1 and CDR2 from the germline V gene are GTSNPN and SVGIG (reference sequence). Deletions cut 1 base from V and 6 bases from J, with 13 bases between. The CDR3 length is 14 residues. CDR3 nucleotides: TGTGCCTGGAGTGCAACCCAGGGGTTCAATGAGCAGTTCTTC. The encoded protein is CAWSATQGFNEQFF.

This rearrangement joins TRBV6-2 or TRBV6-3 to TRBJ1-2, with 8 bases lining up with TRBD1. Unmatched junction bases numbered 6, after V lost 5 bases and J lost 7 bases. The CDR3 is 13 amino acids. Germline CDR1 MNHEY, CDR2 SVGEGT. The CDR3 loop reads CASSLDRDRGYTF. Written as DNA, the CDR3 is TGTGCCAGCAGTCTGGACAGGGATCGTGGCTACACCTTC.

The chain combines TRBV7-2 with TRBJ2-1; no definite D call. V was pared by 6 bases and J by 9 bases, with 9 bases between. The CDR3 length is 11 residues. CDR1 is SGHTA and CDR2 is FQGNSA in the germline V gene. Here the CDR3 reads CASSLHSEQFF. CDR3 sequence (DNA): TGTGCCAGCAGTTTACACTCTGAGCAGTTCTTC.

The V and J genes are TRBV4-3 and TRBJ2-3, with D possibly matching TRBD2 (6 bases). Germline V gene sequence: CDR1 LGHNA, CDR2 YSLEER. CDR3 length: 17 residues. Trimming left V 4 bases short and J 4 bases short, with 21 bases between. The CDR3 region is CASSPSNGRDDSDTQYF. CDR3 nucleotides: TGCGCCAGCAGCCCATCGAACGGGCGGGATGATTCAGATACGCAGTATTTT.

This chain links TRBV7-2 with TRBJ1-6; 9 nucleotides match TRBD1. CDR1 and CDR2 from the germline V gene are SGHTA and FQGNSA. Losses at the gene ends were 5 bases for V and 6 bases for J; bases not matched to a gene: 5. This CDR3 is built from 15 residues. The CDR3 is CASSPGDRANSPLHF. CDR3 sequence (DNA): TGTGCCAGCAGCCCGGGGGACAGGGCTAATTCACCCCTCCACTTT.

Here the CDR3 DNA reads TGTGCCAGCTCCCTAGGAGAGACCCAGTACTTC. It yields the protein CASSLGETQYF. The rearrangement uses TRBV11-2 and TRBJ2-5; D uncertain. The CDR3 is 11 amino acids. Germline V lookup: CDR1 SGHAT, CDR2 FQNNGV. The germline V and J ends were trimmed by 8 bases and 4 bases, with 8 bases remaining between them. Full variable domain (outside the CDR3, taken from reference TRBV11-2 and TRBJ2-5): EAGVAQSPRYKIIEKRQSVAFWCNPISGHATLYWYQQILGQGPKLLIQFQNNGVVDDSQLPKDRFSAERLKGVDSTLKIQPAKLEDSAVYLCASSLGETQYFGPGTRLLVL.

The J gene is TRBJ1-5, the V gene TRBV6-4, with 8 bases that match TRBD1. J was trimmed by 2 bases and V by 4 bases; bases with no gene match: 13. Germline CDR1 is MRHNA and CDR2 is SNTAGT. The CDR3 sequence is 18 residues long. The CDR3 DNA follows: TGTGCCAGCAGTGTGGTCAGGGGGCGCCCCGGGCGCAATCAGCCCCAGCATTTT. Translating it yields CASSVVRGRPGRNQPQHF.